The 29 T cell receptor beta chains below were found in one sample sequenced in a study of OX40 agonist ivuxolimab in advanced cancers. The method was immunoSEQ multiplex PCR; TCRdb's version includes in-frame clones alone and lacks a portion of them. Here the sample spans 75,000 to 100,000 clones, around 85% being singletons. The specimen comprised CD4+ or CD8+ T cells sorted from blood, sampled in a trial of the OX40 agonist ivuxolimab. The receptor set was obtained from an adult with an advanced solid tumor such as melanoma, head and neck, liver or kidney cancer.

The rearrangement uses TRBV2 and TRBJ1-1, with D perhaps TRBD1 (5 bases). Germline lookup yields CDR1 SNHLY and CDR2 FYNNEI. The V end lost 7 bases, the J end lost 1 base, and 10 bases lay between the germline ends. The CDR3 runs 13 residues. The CDR3: CASTPGRNTEAFF. CDR3 in DNA: TGTGCCAGCACCCCGGGACGGAACACTGAAGCTTTCTTT.

The V call is TRBV5-4, the J call TRBJ2-1; 10 nucleotides match TRBD2. Germline loops: CDR1 SGHNT, CDR2 YYREEE (reference sequence). The CDR3 loop spans 16 amino acids. Losses at the gene ends were 1 base for V and 8 bases for J; bases not matched to a gene: 9. The CDR3 DNA reads as TGTGCCAGCAGCTTGACTATAGCGGGGGGAGTCGATGAGCAGTTCTTC. Protein product: CASSLTIAGGVDEQFF.

The chain recombines TRBV6-5 with TRBJ1-6, with D possibly being TRBD1 (6 bases). The CDR3 sequence is 15 residues long. Deletions cut 0 bases from V and 14 bases from J, with 17 bases between. Germline values: CDR1 MNHEY, CDR2 SVGAGI. This CDR3 is CASSYSPGVSFSLHF. The CDR3, as DNA: TGTGCCAGCAGTTACTCGCCAGGGGTTTCCTTTTCCCTCCACTTT.

This clone has a handful of counts. The chain links TRBV7-8 to TRBJ2-2, with D possibly TRBD1 on 5 matching bases. CDR1 and CDR2 (germline): SGHVS, FQNEAQ. CDR3 size: 16 residues. V shed 4 bases and J shed 0 bases, with 12 bases lying between them. The CDR3 sequence is CASSSAGQANTGELFF. The CDR3 coding sequence is TGTGCCAGCAGCTCAGCAGGGCAGGCGAACACCGGGGAGCTGTTTTTT.

This clone was detected only a few times. The chain employs TRBV25-1 and TRBJ1-1; weak D call: TRBD1 (6 bases). This CDR3 has 14 residues. Trimming removed 6 bases at V and 5 bases at J, with 16 bases between. CDR1 is MGHDK and CDR2 is SYGVNS in the germline V gene. For the CDR3, the DNA is TGTGCCAGCAGCAGACCGGGGACAAGGACTGAAGCTTTCTTT. It translates to CASSRPGTRTEAFF.

The chain carries TRBV5-1 and TRBJ1-4; TRBD1 matches at 9 bases. The CDR3 has 14 residues. Germline V gene data show CDR1 as SGHRS and CDR2 as YFSETQ. With V trimmed by 6 bases and J by 5 bases, 5 bases remained unmatched. The CDR3 region has the DNA TGCGCCAGCACCTTTGGACAGGGGAATGAAAAACTGTTTTTT. Translating gives CASTFGQGNEKLFF.

The chain recombines TRBV7-8 with TRBJ1-1; D is undetermined. Germline lookup yields CDR1 SGHVS and CDR2 FQNEAQ. V lost 2 bases, J lost 2 bases, and 6 bases lay in between. This CDR3 is built from 13 residues. CDR3 amino acids: CASSLQENTEAFF. CDR3 in DNA: TGTGCCAGCAGCTTACAGGAAAACACTGAAGCTTTCTTT.

The chain is built from TRBV2 and TRBJ1-2; D unresolved. V lost 3 bases, J lost 5 bases, and 4 bases lay in between. Looked up from germline, CDR1 is SNHLY and CDR2 is FYNNEI. The CDR3 has 11 residues. The CDR3 DNA follows: TGTGCCAGCAGTGAGAGATATGGCTACACCTTC. Its translation: CASSERYGYTF.

The chain's CDR3 is CASKQDRENQPQHF. The DNA for the CDR3 is TGTGCCAGTAAGCAGGACAGGGAAAATCAGCCCCAGCATTTT. The chain recombines TRBV19 with TRBJ1-5, with TRBD1 matching over 8 bases. V was pared by 7 bases and J by 4 bases, with 6 bases of the junction left unmatched. This CDR3 has 14 residues. Germline V lookup: CDR1 LNHDA, CDR2 SQIVND (reference sequence).

The chain carries TRBV5-1 and TRBJ1-1; 7 positions match TRBD1. The trim removed 1 base at V and 3 bases at J, leaving 3 bases unmatched. CDR1 and CDR2 from the germline V gene are SGHRS and YFSETQ. This CDR3 is 14 amino acids long. For the CDR3, the DNA is TGCGCCAGCAGCTTGAGACAGGGCGACACTGAAGCTTTCTTT. Translated, it gives CASSLRQGDTEAFF.

This clone showed up just a few times. No conserved phenylalanine or tryptophan ends this CDR3, so it is likely a read error. This chain connects TRBV6-5 to TRBJ1-6, with a tentative D call TRBD1 (5 bases). This CDR3 comprises 13 residues. Germline loops: CDR1 MNHEY, CDR2 SVGAGI. Deletions cut 5 bases from V and 7 bases from J, with 9 bases between. The CDR3 region is CASSRDLNSPLHL. For the CDR3, the DNA is TGTGCCAGCAGTCGGGACCTCAATTCACCCCTCCACCTT.

V usage is TRBV7-9 and J usage is TRBJ1-2, with TRBD1 matching over 10 bases. V trimming: 5 bases; J trimming: 8 bases; junction bases outside the gene matches: 14. CDR3 size: 16 residues. CDR1 is SEHNR, CDR2 FQNEAQ, per germline (reference sequence). Here the CDR3 reads CASSMLRDRGLGGYTF. The CDR3 DNA sequence: TGTGCCAGCAGCATGCTCCGGGACAGGGGCCTCGGAGGCTACACCTTC.

The gene calls are TRBV6-4 and TRBJ2-3; the match to TRBD2 covers 7 bases. Germline CDR1 reads MRHNA; CDR2 reads SNTAGT. This CDR3 has 15 residues. V shed 6 bases, J shed 1 base, and the junction held 7 bases outside the gene matches. The DNA of the CDR3 is TGTGCCAGCAGCCCTCGTGGGGGGGGCACAGATACGCAGTATTTT. Protein sequence: CASSPRGGGTDTQYF.

The V call is TRBV19, the J call TRBJ1-6; no firm D call. The germline V gene has CDR1 LNHDA and CDR2 SQIVND (reference sequence). The CDR3 is 13 amino acids. V was pared by 7 bases and J by 8 bases, with 12 bases between. CDR3 region: CASKWSSDSPLHF. The CDR3 DNA follows: TGTGCCAGTAAGTGGTCGAGCGATTCACCCCTCCACTTT. The full variable domain, rest sourced from reference TRBV19 and TRBJ1-6, is DGGITQSPKYLFRKEGQNVTLSCEQNLNHDAMYWYRQDPGQGLRLIYYSQIVNDFQKGDIAEGYSVSREKKESFPLTVTSAQKNPTAFYLCASKWSSDSPLHFGNGTRLTVT.

The chain employs TRBV7-2 and TRBJ1-2, with TRBD1 identical over 7 bases. Germline trimming cut 7 bases from V and 8 bases from J; bases unmatched to any gene: 10. The V gene's germline CDR1 is SGHTA and CDR2 FQGNSA. CDR3 size: 13 residues. CDR3 loop: CASIQTGTQGYTF. The CDR3 DNA follows: TGTGCCAGCATCCAGACAGGGACGCAAGGCTACACCTTC.

This chain links TRBV12-5 with TRBJ2-3, with TRBD1 matching 12 bases. Unmatched junction bases numbered 8, after V lost 9 bases and J lost 4 bases. This CDR3 is built from 15 residues. CDR1 and CDR2 (germline): LGHNT, FRNRAP. As DNA, the CDR3 is TGTGCTAGCGCCCCGGGACAGGGGGCCGCAGATACGCAGTATTTT. The encoded protein is CASAPGQGAADTQYF.

The chain recombines TRBV6-6 with TRBJ2-7; 7 bases align to TRBD1. Trimming took 8 bases from V and 1 from J; bases not matched to a gene: 5. The CDR3 length is 13 residues. Germline V gene sequence: CDR1 MNHNY, CDR2 SVGAGI (reference sequence). This CDR3 is CASLRTGSYEQYF. The CDR3 region has the DNA TGTGCCAGCTTGAGGACAGGTTCCTACGAGCAGTACTTC.

This clone was counted a single time. The gene calls are TRBV19 and TRBJ2-2; TRBD1 might be the D (5 bases). This CDR3 has 13 residues. V was pared by 6 bases and J by 6 bases, with 11 bases between. CDR1 and CDR2 from the germline V gene are LNHDA and SQIVND (reference sequence). CDR3 region: CASRQGVSGELFF. For the CDR3, the DNA is TGTGCCAGTAGGCAGGGTGTCTCCGGGGAGCTGTTTTTT. Drawing the rest from reference TRBV19 and TRBJ2-2, the complete variable domain is DGGITQSPKYLFRKEGQNVTLSCEQNLNHDAMYWYRQDPGQGLRLIYYSQIVNDFQKGDIAEGYSVSREKKESFPLTVTSAQKNPTAFYLCASRQGVSGELFFGEGSRLTVL.

The V gene is TRBV27, the J gene TRBJ1-6, with TRBD1 matching 7 bases. The CDR3 is made up of 16 amino acids. The V and J ends lost 1 base and 7 bases, in that order; junction bases with no gene match: 7. Germline loops: CDR1 MNHEY, CDR2 SMNVEV (reference sequence). In nucleotides, the CDR3 is TGTGCCAGCAGTTTATACGGGGACAGCGGAAATTCACCCCTCCACTTT. This codes for CASSLYGDSGNSPLHF.

The V call is TRBV19, the J call TRBJ2-7, with D perhaps given as TRBD1 or TRBD2 (5 bases each). V gave up 5 bases and J gave up 1 base, with 18 bases separating them. The CDR3 loop spans 16 amino acids. Germline-derived CDR1 and CDR2 are LNHDA and SQIVND (reference sequence). The CDR3 sequence: CASSAYGTEQSYEQYF. The CDR3 DNA is TGTGCCAGTAGTGCCTACGGGACGGAACAGTCCTACGAGCAGTACTTC.

V is TRBV5-6 and J is TRBJ1-2; the D is unclear. This CDR3 contains 14 residues. The germline CDR1 and CDR2 sequences are SGHDT and YYEEEE. V was shortened by 4 bases and J by 4 bases, with 14 bases between the two germline ends. The chain's CDR3 is CASSRQEGSYGYTF. CDR3 sequence (DNA): TGTGCCAGCAGCCGCCAGGAGGGAAGCTATGGCTACACCTTC.

The chain is built from TRBV9 and TRBJ2-6; D ambiguous. Deletions cut 6 bases from V and 2 bases from J, with 12 bases between. This CDR3 region has 15 residues. CDR1 is SGDLS and CDR2 is YYNGEE in the germline V gene. CDR3 coding DNA: TGTGCCAGCATGAGTTGGGCAGCTGGGGCCAACGTCCTGACTTTC. As protein: CASMSWAAGANVLTF.

The J gene is TRBJ1-5, the V gene TRBV11-2; 8 nucleotides align to TRBD1. The CDR3 is 14 amino acids. CDR1 and CDR2 from the germline V gene are SGHAT and FQNNGV. Unmatched junction bases numbered 4, after V lost 5 bases and J lost 4 bases. DNA of the CDR3: TGTGCCAGCAGCCCCGGACAGGGTAATCAGCCCCAGCATTTT. Protein: CASSPGQGNQPQHF.

This chain links TRBV19 with TRBJ1-5; D is unresolved. In germline, CDR1 is LNHDA, CDR2 SQIVND (reference sequence). The CDR3 has 14 residues. V was cut by 7 bases and J by 10 bases, with 20 bases left in between. The CDR3 DNA is TGTGCCAGTACATGGAAGGCAATCAGAAGTCCCCAGCATTTT. Protein product: CASTWKAIRSPQHF.

The chain couples TRBV29-1 to TRBJ2-3; maybe TRBD2 (6 bases). The CDR3 has 13 residues. Germline CDR1 is SQVTM and CDR2 is ANQGSEA. V lost 7 bases and J 6 bases, leaving 17 bases between the germline ends. In nucleotides, the CDR3 is TGCAGCGGGGGAGCGACTCGGGGGGATACGCAGTATTTT. Translating it yields CSGGATRGDTQYF.

This clone was picked up one time. The chain uses TRBV13 and TRBJ1-2; TRBD1 matches 7 bases. The CDR3 spans 14 residues. Germline assignment: CDR1 PRHDT and CDR2 FYEKMQ (reference sequence). The trim removed 2 bases at V and 6 bases at J, leaving 6 bases unmatched. The CDR3 loop reads CASSLTGVSDGYTF. CDR3 coding DNA: TGTGCCAGCAGCTTAACAGGGGTATCCGATGGCTACACCTTC.

The chain links TRBV6-6 to TRBJ1-5, with D tentatively TRBD1 (5 bases). Trimming left V 8 bases short and J 2 bases short, with 16 bases between. CDR1 and CDR2 (germline): MNHNY, SVGAGI (reference sequence). The CDR3 loop spans 15 amino acids. The CDR3 DNA sequence: TGTGCCAGCGTCCGGGGCGGGGATGGCAATCAGCCCCAGCATTTT. Translation: CASVRGGDGNQPQHF.

The chain recombines TRBV10-1 with TRBJ2-1; D may match TRBD1 or TRBD2 (6 bases each). The CDR3 is 15 residues long. With 8 bases removed from V and 9 bases from J, the gap between germline ends came to 23 bases. Germline-derived CDR1 and CDR2 are WNHNN and SYGVQD (reference sequence). CDR3 loop: CASAEGGLASGEQFF. CDR3 DNA: TGCGCCAGCGCCGAGGGGGGCCTTGCTTCGGGTGAGCAGTTCTTC.

The rearrangement uses TRBV5-6 and TRBJ1-1, with D hard to call. The CDR3 loop spans 13 amino acids. V was shortened by 1 base and J by 4 bases, with 8 bases between the two germline ends. Germline CDR1 SGHDT, CDR2 YYEEEE. The CDR3 is CASSLNPGTEAFF. The CDR3 DNA reads TGTGCCAGCAGCTTGAACCCCGGCACTGAAGCTTTCTTT.